A selection of T cell receptor beta chains follows, all from one sample in a study of graft-versus-host responses after intestinal transplantation. This table comes from immunoSEQ multiplex PCR, and its TCRdb copy is limited to in-frame clones, with some not included. The sample carries approximately 89,000 clones, roughly 90% recorded once. The input for sequencing was PBMCs, taken about 460 days after intestinal transplant. These receptors originate from a human patient who received an intestinal transplant, so some T cells may come from the graft donor. CDR3s include the opening cysteine and the closing phenylalanine or tryptophan. D genes are given only for firm matches. Size is stated for part of the rows, as once, few or many counts, or as a class when the clone is expanded.

d_call	j_call	v_call	clone_size	cdr3_length	cdr3_nt	cdr3_aa
-	TRBJ2-7	TRBV29-1	-	11	TGCAGCGTTAATCAGGGGTACGAGCAGTACTTC	CSVNQGYEQYF
TRBD1	TRBJ1-5	TRBV19	-	14	TGTGCCAGTAGTACAAACAGGGGGCATCAGCCCCAGCATTTT	CASSTNRGHQPQHF
TRBD1	TRBJ2-7	TRBV6-5	-	15	TGTGCCAGCAGTTACTCGCCACTACAGGGGGCCGAGCAGTACTTC	CASSYSPLQGAEQYF
-	TRBJ2-7	TRBV5-1	-	15	TGCGCCAGCAGCTTATCAGGGGGGAGCTCCTACGAGCAGTACTTC	CASSLSGGSSYEQYF
-	TRBJ1-6	TRBV6-6	few	13	TGTGCCAGCAGCGCAGTGGGAAATTCACCCCTCCACTTT	CASSAVGNSPLHF
-	TRBJ1-1	TRBV7-2	-	14	TGTGCCAGCAGCCAAGGAAGGGGAGGATGGCGGGCTTTCTTT	CASSQGRGGWRAFF
-	TRBJ1-2	TRBV10-2	-	15	TGCGCCAGCAGTGATATGTCGGGGCTTAACTATGGCTACACCTTC	CASSDMSGLNYGYTF
-	TRBJ2-5	TRBV7-5	-	13	TGTGCCAGCAGCGCATCGGGGAGGGAGACCCAGTACTTC	CASSASGRETQYF
-	TRBJ1-1	TRBV19	-	12	TGTGCCAGTAGACAGCTGAACACTGAAGCTTTCTTT	CASRQLNTEAFF
-	TRBJ2-4	TRBV7-9	-	10	TGTGCCAGCAGTTCCCAGGGTTTAGACTTC	CASSSQGLDF
TRBD1	TRBJ2-1	TRBV9	-	15	TGTGCCAGCAGCGCCGAGGGGGCGGCTATGGATGAGCAGTTCTTC	CASSAEGAAMDEQFF
TRBD1	TRBJ2-7	TRBV29-1	few	14	TGCAGCGTTGAGAGCCCCGCGACAGGGTACGAGCAGTACTTC	CSVESPATGYEQYF
TRBD1	TRBJ1-5	TRBV7-8	-	17	TGTGCCAGCAGCCTCCCCGGAACAGGGGGATCGGTGCAGCCCCAGCATTTT	CASSLPGTGGSVQPQHF
-	TRBJ2-5	TRBV7-3	-	13	TGTGCCAGCAGCCGCGCCTCTCAAGAGACCCAGTACTTC	CASSRASQETQYF
TRBD2	TRBJ2-3	TRBV14	-	16	TGTGCCAGCAGCCCCAGACTAGCGGGGGCCGAAGATACGCAGTATTTT	CASSPRLAGAEDTQYF
-	TRBJ2-7	TRBV4-2	-	12	TGTGCCAGCAGCCAAGGGGCAGACGAGCAGTACTTC	CASSQGADEQYF
-	TRBJ2-1	TRBV7-2	-	16	TGTGCCAGCAGCCCGGGGGGCGGAACCAATTACAATGAGCAGTTCTTC	CASSPGGGTNYNEQFF
-	TRBJ2-7	TRBV4-1	-	13	TGCGCCAGCAGCCAAGACAGGGGATGGGAGCAGTACTTC	CASSQDRGWEQYF
-	TRBJ2-6	TRBV5-4	-	17	TGTGCCAGCAGCCCCGCCACGGGGGTTTCTGGGGCCAACGTCCTGACTTTC	CASSPATGVSGANVLTF
TRBD1	TRBJ1-2	TRBV27	-	17	TGTGCCAGCAGTTGGGCCGGGACAGCGAGAACTAACTATGGCTACACCTTC	CASSWAGTARTNYGYTF
-	TRBJ1-1	TRBV9	-	16	TGTGCCAGCAGCGTAGTTGGGGGAAGCAAGAACACTGAAGCTTTCTTT	CASSVVGGSKNTEAFF
TRBD1	TRBJ1-5	TRBV7-8	once	15	TGTGCCAGCAGCCCCCGGGACAGGGGAAATCAGCCCCAGCATTTT	CASSPRDRGNQPQHF
-	TRBJ2-7	TRBV29-1	-	14	TGCAGCGTTGAAGGCAGCCCCCTGCGCGGCGAGCAGTACTTC	CSVEGSPLRGEQYF
-	TRBJ2-1	TRBV9	-	13	TGTGCCAGCAGCGTGGGAGACTTCAATGAGCAGTTCTTC	CASSVGDFNEQFF
-	TRBJ1-1	TRBV5-1	-	15	TGCGCCAGCAGCTTGCTGACGGCCGTGAACACTGAAGCTTTCTTT	CASSLLTAVNTEAFF
TRBD2	TRBJ2-1	TRBV10-3	-	15	TGTGCCATCAGTGAGACGGGGGGGATCGACAATGAGCAGTTCTTC	CAISETGGIDNEQFF
TRBD2	TRBJ2-7	TRBV5-5	-	13	TGTGCCAGCAGCTATACTAGCGGGAACGAGCAGTACTTC	CASSYTSGNEQYF
TRBD2	TRBJ2-5	TRBV10-3	-	20	TGTGCCATCAGTGAGTCGAGGGTAGTTAGGCCTAGCGGGGGCCAAGAGACCCAGTACTTC	CAISESRVVRPSGGQETQYF
-	TRBJ1-1	TRBV6-5	-	13	TGTGCCAGCAGTTTCGACAGGAACACTGAAGCTTTCTTT	CASSFDRNTEAFF
TRBD1	TRBJ2-1	TRBV11-1	-	14	TGTGCCAGCAGCGAGGGACAGGTCTCGAGTGAGCAGTTCTTC	CASSEGQVSSEQFF
-	TRBJ2-7	TRBV7-6	-	15	TGTGCCAGCAGCTTAGGGGTGGAACAAACCTACGAGCAGTACTTC	CASSLGVEQTYEQYF
-	TRBJ1-1	TRBV19	-	18	TGTGCCAGTAGTCCTGCGTCCCCGCCAGCCAGTATGAACACTGAAGCTTTCTTT	CASSPASPPASMNTEAFF
-	TRBJ1-1	TRBV25-1	-	13	TGTGCCAGCACCTCGACAGTGAACACTGAAGCTTTCTTT	CASTSTVNTEAFF
-	TRBJ2-7	TRBV11-1	-	11	TGTGCCAGCAGCTTACTCGGCGAGCAGTACTTC	CASSLLGEQYF
TRBD1	TRBJ1-3	TRBV5-6	-	13	TGTGCCAGCAGCTCGGACAGGGGAAACACCATATATTTT	CASSSDRGNTIYF
TRBD2	TRBJ2-1	TRBV29-1	-	15	TGCAGCGTTAATCCAAGCGGGGGCCTTCACAATGAGCAGTTCTTC	CSVNPSGGLHNEQFF
-	TRBJ1-3	TRBV7-2	-	15	TGTGCCAGCAGCCCCACCGGGACCCCTGGAAACACCATATATTTT	CASSPTGTPGNTIYF
-	TRBJ2-1	TRBV29-1	-	13	TGCAGCGTTCGGTCGAGCTCCTACAATGAGCAGTTCTTC	CSVRSSSYNEQFF
-	TRBJ2-3	TRBV7-8	-	14	TGTGCCAGCAGGTTTCGGCCAGCGGCAGATACGCAGTATTTT	CASRFRPAADTQYF
TRBD2	TRBJ2-7	TRBV7-6	-	18	TGTGCCAGCAGCTTTTCCCGGACTGGAGCGGGGGACCGATACGAGCAGTACTTC	CASSFSRTGAGDRYEQYF
-	TRBJ2-7	TRBV25-1	-	12	TGTGCCAGCAGTGAGACACCTGAGGAGCAGTACTTC	CASSETPEEQYF
-	TRBJ2-7	TRBV10-3	-	13	TGTGCCATCGCGACTTCAACCTCCTACGAGCAGTACTTC	CAIATSTSYEQYF
-	TRBJ1-5	TRBV4-1	-	18	TGCGCCAGCAGCCAAGACCCTTGGGACATTTATAGCAATCAGCCCCAGCATTTT	CASSQDPWDIYSNQPQHF
-	TRBJ1-4	TRBV9	-	13	TGTGCCAGCAGCGCGGGAGCGGACGAAAAACTGTTTTTT	CASSAGADEKLFF
-	TRBJ2-5	TRBV9	-	14	TGTGCCAGCAGCCCGACAGGCCTGGTGGAGACCCAGTACTTC	CASSPTGLVETQYF
-	TRBJ2-1	TRBV15	-	15	TGTGCCACCAGCAGAGCTGCTAGCTCCTACAATGAGCAGTTCTTC	CATSRAASSYNEQFF
-	TRBJ1-5	TRBV6-6	once	16	TGTGCCAGCAGTTACCCAAGGACAGTGAACAATCAGCCCCAGCATTTT	CASSYPRTVNNQPQHF
-	TRBJ2-7	TRBV5-1	-	13	TGCGCCAGCAGGTACCTCGGGTCCTACGAGCAGTACTTC	CASRYLGSYEQYF
-	TRBJ2-7	TRBV7-9	-	13	TGTGCCAGCAGCCATGGTGCGACAGGCGAGCAGTACTTC	CASSHGATGEQYF
-	TRBJ2-1	TRBV5-1	-	11	TGCGCCAGCAGCTGGTCGAATGAGCAGTTCTTC	CASSWSNEQFF
-	TRBJ1-1	TRBV7-9	-	15	TGTGCCAGCAGCTTAGCGCAGGCTTGGGACACTGAAGCTTTCTTT	CASSLAQAWDTEAFF